What follows are 5 T cell receptor beta chains derived from one specimen sequenced in a study of cytomegalovirus exposure and HLA in healthy donors (dated by TCRdb to the late 2010s). The library was generated by the immunoSEQ multiplex PCR assay. The multiplex PCR relied on a mix of 60 forward primers for TCR Vbeta segments and 13 reverse primers for TCR Jbeta segments. What TCRdb holds here is the immuneACCESS table cut down to in-frame rearrangements. Part of the clones is not present; checked against another copy, under half of the missing clones reflect an unresolved V gene, and the others are unexplained. The sample table contains 150,000 or so clones; only one count was recorded for around four fifths of them. The ten largest make up about 1.5% of the sample. The sample taken for sequencing was PBMCs. These receptors were taken from a young man in good health and CMV-seropositive.

The chain uses TRBV7-6 and TRBJ2-1; D may be TRBD2 (6 bases). The V end lost 5 bases, the J end lost 8 bases, and 22 bases lay between the germline ends. The V gene's germline CDR1 is SGHVS and CDR2 FNYEAQ. The CDR3 spans 16 residues. CDR3 coding DNA: TGTGCCAGCAGCCCCCGGTCGGTCGGGAGAATAGATGAGCAGTTCTTC. It codes for CASSPRSVGRIDEQFF.

Details on this clone: The CDR3 end shows no conserved phenylalanine or tryptophan, and so a read error is likely. J is TRBJ2-3 and V is TRBV5-1; possible D gene TRBD1, 8 bases. Germline CDR1 is SGHRS and CDR2 is YFSETQ. Trimming left V 4 bases short and J 4 bases short, with 16 bases between. The CDR3 is 15 amino acids. Written as DNA, the CDR3 is TGCGCCAGCAGCGTCGACAGGGGAGGGGCAGATACGCAGTATCTT. This translates into CASSVDRGGADTQYL.

This chain links TRBV11-3 with TRBJ2-7, with D tentatively TRBD2 (6 bases). Trimming removed 5 bases at V and 1 base at J, with 21 bases between. This CDR3 contains 17 residues. CDR1 SGHNT and CDR2 YENEEA come from the germline V gene. CDR3 loop: CASSLKKTGAGSYEQYF. CDR3 coding DNA: TGTGCCAGCAGCCTCAAAAAAACCGGGGCGGGGTCCTACGAGCAGTACTTC.

The rearrangement joins TRBV27 to TRBJ2-1; 9 bases align to TRBD2. This CDR3 comprises 15 residues. Trimming at V came to 3 bases and at J to 7 bases, leaving 7 bases not matched to a gene. Germline V gives CDR1 MNHEY, CDR2 SMNVEV (reference sequence). CDR3 sequence reads: CASSFGAGGRNEQFF. The CDR3 nucleotides are TGTGCCAGCAGTTTCGGGGCGGGGGGGCGTAATGAGCAGTTCTTC.

The chain has TRBV5-4 and TRBJ1-1; D may be TRBD1 (5 bases). The CDR3 is 15 amino acids. Germline CDR1 and CDR2: SGHNT and YYREEE (reference sequence). V lost 4 bases and J lost 0, with 13 bases in between. CDR3 amino acids: CASSIQTALNTEAFF. In nucleotides, the CDR3 is TGTGCCAGCAGCATCCAGACAGCTTTGAACACTGAAGCTTTCTTT.